This T cell receptor beta chain is from a study of blood T cells in healthy people across ages (dated by TCRdb to between 2015 and 2017). Study-wide context: In model experiments, template switching captured roughly one uniquely barcoded TCR beta cDNA molecule for every two T cells. For two donors (one aged 18 to 29 and one aged 80 or older), the study analyzed two additional independent replicas of 1 million unique cDNA reads from the same blood draw. The donors were split into four age groups: young (average around 16 years), middle-aged (around 37), aged (around 67) and long-lived (over 80). Age-related changes in TCR beta repertoire diversity were measured in the study by deep sequencing normalized with unique cDNA molecular identifiers. To avoid experimental bias, donors of different ages were distributed randomly across sequencing lanes. Results the study describes overall, beyond this receptor: Compared with the aged group, the long-lived group had more naive CD4+ T cells, fewer expanded clones and increased TCR diversity, a pattern suggesting age selection. Estimates of total diversity based on one million sequenced T cells were considered lower bounds and underestimates. As age increased, observed TCR beta diversity per million T cells dropped in a roughly linear way, and a significant reduction was already evident by age about 40. Bulk unsorted PBMC profiling prevented conclusive comparison of naive and antigen-experienced compartments. Because donor CMV infection status was unknown, age-related changes in expanded clonotypes were potentially confounded. The percentage of naive T cells measured by flow cytometry correlated strongly with observed TCR beta diversity.

The library was generated by 5' RACE. Sequencing instrument: Illumina HiSeq 2500. A second 7 to 11 cycle PCR used a sample-barcoded 5' primer and a J-beta primer mix. Each TCR beta cDNA molecule received a unique molecular identifier from a template-switch 5' adaptor carrying 12 random nucleotides. At least 2.5 million CDR3-containing paired-end reads were obtained from each sample. All of the RNA was converted into first-strand cDNA using the Mint cDNA synthesis kit, with a TRBC-specific oligonucleotide serving as the primer. After uracil-DNA glycosylase treatment, a first 18-cycle PCR used universal primers M1SS and BC2_uni_R on all cDNA. The study's own analysis went as follows. Normalization of each sample was performed by random selection of 1 million high-quality reads, each carrying a distinct molecular identifier. Reads sharing molecular identifiers were discarded rather than binned into consensus sequences. CDR3 identification, clonotype clustering and error correction used MiTCR with a Q25 quality threshold and the strictest error-elimination algorithm. Lower-bound total TCR beta diversity was estimated with a nonparametric unseen species model using Euler transformation. TCRdb ran its own pipeline on the public reads, namely fastp trimming at Q25 and MiXCR clone calling, and kept in-frame beta chains. Each CDR3 protein gets just one entry, which takes the most common genes and DNA from the rows behind it. The V and J calls shown here were made by TCRdb, not taken from the authors' results. The sample table contains about 1.8 million distinct CDR3 sequences; only one count was recorded for 49% of them. The ten largest clones represent over 2% of the sample.

Systemically healthy Caucasian individuals from Russia, around 39 in total and aged about 6 to 90 years, were included as donors. Around 9.8 milliliters of peripheral blood were collected from each donor into EDTA-treated Vacutainer tubes. PBMCs were isolated by Ficoll-Paque density-gradient centrifugation, with at least 7 million obtained per sample. Trizol reagent was used to extract total RNA from the PBMCs, yielding at least 6 micrograms per sample. The percentages of naive CD45RAhigh/CD27high T cells were determined by flow cytometry on a PBMC aliquot from every donor. At the junction V is shortened by 6 bases and J by 2 bases; bases outside the gene matches: 14. Its CDR3 holds 17 amino acids, cysteine through phenylalanine. The CDR3 DNA has 51 bases and is translated from base 1. As concerns this clonotype: The target of this receptor is not known. Per-base qualities were not stored, and no clone one base away is much larger.

The sample was blood. This TCR was recovered from a woman between 35 and 50 years old in good health. The chain links TRBV12-3 or TRBV12-4 with TRBJ2-5; 8 middle bases align to TRBD1. For the CDR3, the sequence is CASRTGDGGVGQETQYF. The DNA sequence is as follows: TGTGCCAGCAGGACAGGGGACGGAGGGGTAGGGCAAGAGACCCAGTACTTC.